These 9 T cell receptor beta chains originate from one sample sequenced in a study of blood T cell repertoires in COVID-19. Using immunoSEQ multiplex PCR, the repertoire was profiled, and TCRdb retains in-frame clones only, with some absent. The sample contains about 340,000 clones, 83% of which appear only once. The sequenced sample was peripheral blood. These receptors were obtained from a man aged 30 to 45 with active or convalescent COVID-19.

Only a few counts were recorded for this clone. J is TRBJ1-5 and V is TRBV6-5; no firm D call. There are 14 residues in the CDR3. CDR1 and CDR2 from the germline V gene are MNHEY and SVGAGI. V shed 4 bases and J shed 13 bases, with 20 bases lying between them. In DNA, the CDR3 is TGTGCCAGCAGTTCTCTTGGGCTCCGGGAGTCTCAGCATTTT. This gives the protein CASSSLGLRESQHF.

The chain joins TRBV3-1 (or the pseudogene TRBV3-2) to TRBJ2-7; D is perhaps TRBD2 (7 bases). Between the trimmed V and J ends, which lost 1 base and 2 bases, there was a span of 15 bases. This CDR3 comprises 16 residues. Germline CDR1 LGHDT, CDR2 YNNKEL (reference sequence). CDR3 region: CASSQGLPGGPYEQYF. The CDR3 DNA follows: TGTGCCAGCAGCCAAGGCCTCCCGGGGGGCCCCTACGAGCAGTACTTC.

The chain is built from TRBV15 and TRBJ2-7, with TRBD2 identical over 10 bases. The V segment lost 1 base and the J segment 6 bases; nucleotides outside the gene matches: 3. The CDR3 length is 14 residues. Germline CDR1 reads LNHNV; CDR2 reads YYDKDF (reference sequence). The CDR3 DNA reads TGTGCCACCAGCAGAGCCCTAGCGGGAGTCGAGCAGTACTTC. Protein sequence: CATSRALAGVEQYF.

This chain uses TRBV4-3 with TRBJ2-5; TRBD2 might be the D (5 bases). From germline, CDR1 is LGHNA and CDR2 YSLEER. This CDR3 is built from 18 residues. V lost 0 bases and J lost 4, with 21 bases in between. CDR3 coding DNA: TGCGCCAGCAGCCAAGATATGTCGACCGCGGGTGAGGGAGAGACCCAGTACTTC. Its protein is CASSQDMSTAGEGETQYF.

This chain links TRBV11-3 with TRBJ1-2, with D perhaps TRBD1 (6 bases). Germline assignment: CDR1 SGHNT and CDR2 YENEEA. The CDR3 has 14 amino acids. Between the trimmed V and J ends, which lost 5 bases and 7 bases, there was a span of 17 bases. Here the CDR3 DNA reads TGTGCCAGCAGCCCCCTGCGGGGGGGCACTGGCTACACCTTC. Amino acids: CASSPLRGGTGYTF.

The chain uses TRBV10-3 and TRBJ1-1; D is perhaps TRBD1 (6 bases). V was clipped by 0 bases and J by 4 bases, with 18 bases between them. The CDR3 is made up of 17 amino acids. Germline V CDR1 and CDR2: ENHRY, SYGVKD. The DNA for the CDR3 is TGTGCCATCAGTGAGTCGAGCATTACTACAGGGCCCACTGAAGCTTTCTTT. Translated, it gives CAISESSITTGPTEAFF.

The chain is built from TRBV19 and TRBJ2-5, with D possibly matching TRBD1 (5 bases). Deletions cut 6 bases from V and 4 bases from J, with 9 bases between. From germline, CDR1 is LNHDA and CDR2 SQIVND (reference sequence). The CDR3 runs 12 residues. The CDR3 nucleotides read TGTGCCAGTAGGCAGGGCCGAGAGACCCAGTACTTC. Translation gives CASRQGRETQYF.

The chain employs TRBV7-2 and TRBJ2-5; 13 bases are a match to TRBD2. The CDR3 is 16 amino acids. CDR1 is SGHTA, CDR2 FQGNSA, per germline. Trimming removed 4 bases from V and 5 bases from J; junction bases left unmatched: 7. The CDR3 DNA follows: TGTGCCAGCAGCTCGACTAGCGGGGGGCTGGGGGAGACCCAGTACTTC. This gives the protein CASSSTSGGLGETQYF.

The chain joins TRBV19 to TRBJ1-5, with 7 bases lining up with TRBD1. This CDR3 is built from 17 residues. Per the germline V gene, CDR1 is LNHDA and CDR2 is SQIVND (reference sequence). The junction had 10 bases not matched to a gene; V was cut back by 0 bases and J by 5 bases. The CDR3 is CASSIEPGTAPHQPQHF. Written as DNA, the CDR3 is TGTGCCAGTAGTATAGAGCCCGGGACAGCCCCCCATCAGCCCCAGCATTTT.